A single count supports the clone carrying this T cell receptor beta chain. These data are taken from a study of blood T cell repertoires in COVID-19. Study-wide context: The United States, Italy and Spain were the sources of the acute and convalescent COVID-19 samples. Sources were T cells, B-cell-depleted T cells, or PBMCs; the material itself was cDNA or gDNA.

The CDR3 has 15 amino acids. The junction had 9 bases not matched to a gene; V was cut back by 7 bases and J by 3 bases. Germline V gives CDR1 MDHEN, CDR2 SYDVKM. Per the original methods: Quantification of nucleated cells was approximated via reference gene primer amplification. Libraries were prepared by immunoSEQ multiplex PCR; TCRdb keeps only in-frame clonotypes and omits some of them. That table supplies the V and J calls and clone size; D and trimming were determined from the DNA. Of under 85,000 clones in the sample, over 80% were seen once. V usage is TRBV28 and J usage is TRBJ2-3, with 8 bases aligning to TRBD2. The sample comprised peripheral blood. This receptor was obtained from a human donor in a cohort sampled during active COVID-19. CDR3 sequence (DNA): TGTGCCAGCATGACGGGGGGGCCGGGGACAGATACGCAGTATTTT. As protein: CASMTGGPGTDTQYF.